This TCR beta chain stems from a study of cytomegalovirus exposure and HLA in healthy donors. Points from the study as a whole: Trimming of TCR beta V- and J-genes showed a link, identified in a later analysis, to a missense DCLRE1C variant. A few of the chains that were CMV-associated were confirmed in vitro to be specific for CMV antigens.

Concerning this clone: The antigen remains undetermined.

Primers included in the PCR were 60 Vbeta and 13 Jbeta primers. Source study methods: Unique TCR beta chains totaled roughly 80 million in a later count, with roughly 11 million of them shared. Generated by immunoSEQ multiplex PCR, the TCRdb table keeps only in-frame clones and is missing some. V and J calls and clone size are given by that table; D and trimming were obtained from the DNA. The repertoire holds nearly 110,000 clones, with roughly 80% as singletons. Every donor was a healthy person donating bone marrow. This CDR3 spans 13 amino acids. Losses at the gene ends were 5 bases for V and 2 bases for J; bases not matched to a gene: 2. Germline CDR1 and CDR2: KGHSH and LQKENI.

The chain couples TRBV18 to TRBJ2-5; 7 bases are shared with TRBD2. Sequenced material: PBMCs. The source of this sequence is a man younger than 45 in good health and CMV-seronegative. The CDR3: CASSGGLQETQYF. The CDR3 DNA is TGTGCCAGCTCAGGGGGACTACAAGAGACCCAGTACTTC.